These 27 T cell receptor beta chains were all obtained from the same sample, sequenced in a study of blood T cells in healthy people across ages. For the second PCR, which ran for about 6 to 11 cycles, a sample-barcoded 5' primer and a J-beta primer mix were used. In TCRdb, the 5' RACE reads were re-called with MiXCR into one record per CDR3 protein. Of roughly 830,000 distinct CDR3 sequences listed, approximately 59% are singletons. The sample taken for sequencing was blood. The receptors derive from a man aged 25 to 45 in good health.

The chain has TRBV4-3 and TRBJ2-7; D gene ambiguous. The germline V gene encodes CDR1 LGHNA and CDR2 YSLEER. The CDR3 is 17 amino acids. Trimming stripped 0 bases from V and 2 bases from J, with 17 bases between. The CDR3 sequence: CASSQDLGNGTAYEQYF. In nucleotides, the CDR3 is TGCGCCAGCAGCCAAGATTTAGGCAATGGCACAGCCTACGAGCAGTACTTC.

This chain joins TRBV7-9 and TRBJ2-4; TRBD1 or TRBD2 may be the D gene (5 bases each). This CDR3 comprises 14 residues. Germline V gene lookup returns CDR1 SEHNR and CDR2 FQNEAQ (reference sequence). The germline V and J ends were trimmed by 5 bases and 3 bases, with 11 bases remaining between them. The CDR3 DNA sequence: TGTGCCAGCAGCCGGGACGGGAACAAAAACATTCAGTACTTC. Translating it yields CASSRDGNKNIQYF.

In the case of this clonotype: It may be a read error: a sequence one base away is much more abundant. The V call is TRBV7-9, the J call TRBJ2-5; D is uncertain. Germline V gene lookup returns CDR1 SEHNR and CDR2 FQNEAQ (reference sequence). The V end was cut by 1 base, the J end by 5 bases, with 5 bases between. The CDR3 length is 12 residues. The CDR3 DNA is TGTGCCAGCAGCTTAGATATGGAGACCCAGTACTTC. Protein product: CASSLDMETQYF.

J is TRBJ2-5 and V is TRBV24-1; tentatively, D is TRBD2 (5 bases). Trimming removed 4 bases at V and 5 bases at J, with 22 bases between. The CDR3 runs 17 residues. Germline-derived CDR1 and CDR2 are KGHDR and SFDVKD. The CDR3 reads CATSEGSSGVLWETQYF. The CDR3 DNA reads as TGTGCCACCAGTGAAGGATCAAGCGGTGTACTCTGGGAGACCCAGTACTTC.

DNA for the CDR3: TGCGCCAGCATGCGGGGATCGACCGACCACAATGAGCAGTTCTTC. Translation: CASMRGSTDHNEQFF. This chain joins TRBV4-1 and TRBJ2-1; possible D gene TRBD2, 6 bases. This CDR3 has 15 residues. Germline loops: CDR1 MGHRA, CDR2 YSYEKL. Deletions cut 7 bases from V and 5 bases from J, with 18 bases between.

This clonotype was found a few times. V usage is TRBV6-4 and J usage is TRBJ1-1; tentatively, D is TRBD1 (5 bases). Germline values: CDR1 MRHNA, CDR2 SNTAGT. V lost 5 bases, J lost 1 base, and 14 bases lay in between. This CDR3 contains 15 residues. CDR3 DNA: TGTGCCAGCAGTCCTGGACATGCCGAGAACACTGAAGCTTTCTTT. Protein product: CASSPGHAENTEAFF.

This chain's CDR3 is CSVESPPGVKNIQYF. The CDR3 DNA is TGCAGCGTTGAAAGCCCCCCCGGGGTCAAAAACATTCAGTACTTC. The gene calls are TRBV29-1 and TRBJ2-4; D is possibly TRBD2 (5 bases). The length of the CDR3 is 15 residues. Germline V CDR1 and CDR2: SQVTM, ANQGSEA. Trimming removed 2 bases at V and 3 bases at J, with 14 bases between.

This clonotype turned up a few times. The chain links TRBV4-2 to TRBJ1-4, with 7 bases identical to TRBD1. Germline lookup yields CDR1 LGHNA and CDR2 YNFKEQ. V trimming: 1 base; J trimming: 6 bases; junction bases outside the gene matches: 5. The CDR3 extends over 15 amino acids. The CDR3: CASSQVAGTDEKLFF. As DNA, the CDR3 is TGTGCCAGCAGCCAAGTGGCGGGGACAGATGAAAAACTGTTTTTT.

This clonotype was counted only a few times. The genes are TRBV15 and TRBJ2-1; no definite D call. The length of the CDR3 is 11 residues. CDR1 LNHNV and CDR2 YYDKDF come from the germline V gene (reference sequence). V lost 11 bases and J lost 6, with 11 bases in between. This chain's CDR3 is CAFSSGNEQFF. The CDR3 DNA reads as TGTGCCTTTTCCTCGGGCAATGAGCAGTTCTTC.

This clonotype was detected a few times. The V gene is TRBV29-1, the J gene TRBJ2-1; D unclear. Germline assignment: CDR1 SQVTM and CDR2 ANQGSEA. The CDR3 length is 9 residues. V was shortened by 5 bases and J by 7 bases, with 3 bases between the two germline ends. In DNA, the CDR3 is TGCAGCGTTTCAAATGAGCAGTTCTTC. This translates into CSVSNEQFF.

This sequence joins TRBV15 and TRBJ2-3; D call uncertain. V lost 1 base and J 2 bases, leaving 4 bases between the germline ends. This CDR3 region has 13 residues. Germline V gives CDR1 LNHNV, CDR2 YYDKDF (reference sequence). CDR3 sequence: CATSRAVTDTQYF. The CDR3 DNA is TGTGCCACCAGCAGAGCCGTCACAGATACGCAGTATTTT.

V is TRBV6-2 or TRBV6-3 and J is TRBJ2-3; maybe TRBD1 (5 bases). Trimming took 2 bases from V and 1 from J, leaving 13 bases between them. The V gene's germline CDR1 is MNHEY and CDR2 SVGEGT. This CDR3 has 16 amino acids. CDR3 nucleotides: TGTGCCAGCAGTTACGGCCCGACAGAATGCACAGATACGCAGTATTTT. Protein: CASSYGPTECTDTQYF.

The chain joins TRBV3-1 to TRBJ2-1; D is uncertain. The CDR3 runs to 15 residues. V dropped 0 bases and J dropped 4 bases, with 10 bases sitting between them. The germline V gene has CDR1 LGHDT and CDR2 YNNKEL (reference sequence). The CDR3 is CASSQEARIYNEQFF. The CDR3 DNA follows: TGTGCCAGCAGCCAAGAAGCCAGGATATACAATGAGCAGTTCTTC.

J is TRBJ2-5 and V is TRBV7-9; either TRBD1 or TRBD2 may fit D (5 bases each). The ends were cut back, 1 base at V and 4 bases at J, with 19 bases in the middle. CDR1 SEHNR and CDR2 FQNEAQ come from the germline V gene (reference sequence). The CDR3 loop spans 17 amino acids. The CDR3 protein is CASSLDLGDLRIETQYF. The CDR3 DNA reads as TGTGCCAGCAGCTTAGATCTTGGGGACCTTAGGATAGAGACCCAGTACTTC.

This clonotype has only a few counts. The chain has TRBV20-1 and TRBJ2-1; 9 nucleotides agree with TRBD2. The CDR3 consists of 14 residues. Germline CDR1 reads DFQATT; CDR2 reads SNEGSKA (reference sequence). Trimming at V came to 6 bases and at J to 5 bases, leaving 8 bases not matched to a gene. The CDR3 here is CSARPGLANNEQFF. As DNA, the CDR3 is TGCAGTGCGCGCCCGGGACTAGCAAACAATGAGCAGTTCTTC.

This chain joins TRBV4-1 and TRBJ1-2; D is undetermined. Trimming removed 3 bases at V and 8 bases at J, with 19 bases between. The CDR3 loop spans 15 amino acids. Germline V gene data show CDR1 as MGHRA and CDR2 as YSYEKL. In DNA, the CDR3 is TGCGCCAGCAGCCAGGGAACCGGGTCCTGGAAGGGCTACACCTTC. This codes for CASSQGTGSWKGYTF.

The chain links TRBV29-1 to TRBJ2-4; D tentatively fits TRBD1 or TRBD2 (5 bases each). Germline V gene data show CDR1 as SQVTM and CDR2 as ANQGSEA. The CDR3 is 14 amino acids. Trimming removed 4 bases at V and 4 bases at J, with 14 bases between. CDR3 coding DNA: TGCAGCGTTGCCTACCGGGACGGGAAAAACATTCAGTACTTC. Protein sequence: CSVAYRDGKNIQYF.

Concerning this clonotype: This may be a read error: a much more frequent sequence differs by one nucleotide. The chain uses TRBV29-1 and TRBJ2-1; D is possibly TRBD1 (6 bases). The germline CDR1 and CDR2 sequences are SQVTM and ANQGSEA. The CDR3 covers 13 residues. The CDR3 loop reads CSVQGTSYNVQFF. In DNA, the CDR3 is TGCAGCGTTCAGGGGACCTCCTACAATGTGCAGTTCTTC.

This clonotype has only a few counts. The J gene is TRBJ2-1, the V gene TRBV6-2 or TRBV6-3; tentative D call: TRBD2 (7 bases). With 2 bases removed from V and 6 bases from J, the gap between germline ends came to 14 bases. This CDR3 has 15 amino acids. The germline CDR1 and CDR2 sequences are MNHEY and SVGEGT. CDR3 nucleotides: TGTGCCAGCAGTTACGGGGGGGCCGAATCCAATGAGCAGTTCTTC. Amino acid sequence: CASSYGGAESNEQFF.

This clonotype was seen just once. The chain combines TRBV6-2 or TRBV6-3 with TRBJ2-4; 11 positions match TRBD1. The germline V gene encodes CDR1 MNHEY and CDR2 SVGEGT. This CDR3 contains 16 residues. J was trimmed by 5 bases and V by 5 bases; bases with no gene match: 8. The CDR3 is CASSARTGGMENIQYF. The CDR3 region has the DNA TGTGCCAGCAGTGCCCGGACAGGGGGCATGGAAAACATTCAGTACTTC.

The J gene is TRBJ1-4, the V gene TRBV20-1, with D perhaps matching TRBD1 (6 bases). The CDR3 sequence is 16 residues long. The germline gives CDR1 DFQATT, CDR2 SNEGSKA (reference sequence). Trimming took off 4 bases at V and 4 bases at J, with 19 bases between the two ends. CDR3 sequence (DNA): TGCAGTGCTAATACGTACACAGGGCGGATTAATGAAAAACTGTTTTTT. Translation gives CSANTYTGRINEKLFF.

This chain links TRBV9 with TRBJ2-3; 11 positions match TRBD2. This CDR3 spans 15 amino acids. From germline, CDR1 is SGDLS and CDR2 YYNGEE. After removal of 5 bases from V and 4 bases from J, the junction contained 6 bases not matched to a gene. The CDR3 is CASRKGLAESDTQYF. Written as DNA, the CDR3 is TGTGCCAGCAGAAAGGGACTAGCGGAATCAGATACGCAGTATTTT.

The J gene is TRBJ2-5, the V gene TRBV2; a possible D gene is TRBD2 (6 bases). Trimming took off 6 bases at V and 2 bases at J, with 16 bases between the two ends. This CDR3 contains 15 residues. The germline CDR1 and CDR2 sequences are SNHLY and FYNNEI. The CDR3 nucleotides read TGTGCCAGCAGCCCCGGGTGGGGGGAACAAGAGACCCAGTACTTC. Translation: CASSPGWGEQETQYF. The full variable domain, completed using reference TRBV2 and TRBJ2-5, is EPEVTQTPSHQVTQMGQEVILRCVPISNHLYFYWYRQILGQKVEFLVSFYNNEISEKSEIFDDQFSVERPDGSNFTLKIRSTKLEDSAMYFCASSPGWGEQETQYFGPGTRLLVL.

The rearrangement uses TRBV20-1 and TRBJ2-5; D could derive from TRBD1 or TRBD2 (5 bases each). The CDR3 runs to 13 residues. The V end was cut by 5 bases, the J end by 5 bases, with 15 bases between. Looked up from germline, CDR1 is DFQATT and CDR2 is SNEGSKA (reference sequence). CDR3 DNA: TGCAGTGCTGAGGGGATGTACGAGGAGACCCAGTACTTC. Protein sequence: CSAEGMYEETQYF.

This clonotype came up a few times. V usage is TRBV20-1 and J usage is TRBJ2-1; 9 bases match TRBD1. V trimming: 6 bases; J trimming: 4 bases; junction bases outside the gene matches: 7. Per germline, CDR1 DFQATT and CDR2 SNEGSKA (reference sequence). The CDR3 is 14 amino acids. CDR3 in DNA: TGCAGTGCCACCGGGACAGGGAGATACAATGAGCAGTTCTTC. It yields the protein CSATGTGRYNEQFF.

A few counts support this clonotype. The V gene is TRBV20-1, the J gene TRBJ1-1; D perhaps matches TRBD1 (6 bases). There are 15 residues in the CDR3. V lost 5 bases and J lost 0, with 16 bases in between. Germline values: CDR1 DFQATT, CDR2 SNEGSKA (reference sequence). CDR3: CSALVGAPMNTEAFF. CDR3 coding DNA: TGCAGTGCTCTGGTGGGGGCCCCCATGAACACTGAAGCTTTCTTT.

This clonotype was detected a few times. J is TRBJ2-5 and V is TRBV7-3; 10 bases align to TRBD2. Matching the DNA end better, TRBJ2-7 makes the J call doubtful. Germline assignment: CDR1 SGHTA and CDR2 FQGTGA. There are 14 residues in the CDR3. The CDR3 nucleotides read TGTGCCAGCAGCAATAGCGGGGGGTTGGACGAGCAGTACTTC. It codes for CASSNSGGLDEQYF.